The clone carrying this T cell receptor (beta chain) was seen only a few times. Its specificity is not known. The record originates from a study of beta chain features in type 1 diabetes. Turning to the study itself: All of the samples together had around 110,000,000 sorted cells examined. Findings and caveats of the study: cDNA-based reads could over-represent cells with high TCR expression. Type 1 diabetes patients had fewer VDJ junction insertions and more deletions.

Expressed TCRB transcripts were sequenced after all isolated RNA was converted to cDNA. TCRdb keeps only in-frame clones here, not all; method: immunoSEQ multiplex PCR. Among some 900,000 clones listed, 17% were seen once. Populations isolated by sorting all had purity greater than 95%. Trimming stripped 0 bases from V and 3 bases from J, with 9 bases between. CDR1 is SGHRS, CDR2 YFSETQ, per germline. The length of the CDR3 is 14 residues. The chain employs TRBV5-1 and TRBJ2-5; D might be TRBD1 (5 bases). The specimen was naive CD4+ T cells from blood. The sequence was collected from a woman aged 18-29 years in good health. CDR3 loop: CASSLGTPEETQYF. The CDR3 bases are TGCGCCAGCAGCTTGGGGACACCCGAAGAGACCCAGTACTTC. Full variable domain (remainder filled in from reference TRBV5-1 and TRBJ2-5): KAGVTQTPRYLIKTRGQQVTLSCSPISGHRSVSWYQQTPGQGLQFLFEYFSETQRNKGNFPGRFSGRQFSNSRSEMNVSTLELGDSALYLCASSLGTPEETQYFGPGTRLLVL.